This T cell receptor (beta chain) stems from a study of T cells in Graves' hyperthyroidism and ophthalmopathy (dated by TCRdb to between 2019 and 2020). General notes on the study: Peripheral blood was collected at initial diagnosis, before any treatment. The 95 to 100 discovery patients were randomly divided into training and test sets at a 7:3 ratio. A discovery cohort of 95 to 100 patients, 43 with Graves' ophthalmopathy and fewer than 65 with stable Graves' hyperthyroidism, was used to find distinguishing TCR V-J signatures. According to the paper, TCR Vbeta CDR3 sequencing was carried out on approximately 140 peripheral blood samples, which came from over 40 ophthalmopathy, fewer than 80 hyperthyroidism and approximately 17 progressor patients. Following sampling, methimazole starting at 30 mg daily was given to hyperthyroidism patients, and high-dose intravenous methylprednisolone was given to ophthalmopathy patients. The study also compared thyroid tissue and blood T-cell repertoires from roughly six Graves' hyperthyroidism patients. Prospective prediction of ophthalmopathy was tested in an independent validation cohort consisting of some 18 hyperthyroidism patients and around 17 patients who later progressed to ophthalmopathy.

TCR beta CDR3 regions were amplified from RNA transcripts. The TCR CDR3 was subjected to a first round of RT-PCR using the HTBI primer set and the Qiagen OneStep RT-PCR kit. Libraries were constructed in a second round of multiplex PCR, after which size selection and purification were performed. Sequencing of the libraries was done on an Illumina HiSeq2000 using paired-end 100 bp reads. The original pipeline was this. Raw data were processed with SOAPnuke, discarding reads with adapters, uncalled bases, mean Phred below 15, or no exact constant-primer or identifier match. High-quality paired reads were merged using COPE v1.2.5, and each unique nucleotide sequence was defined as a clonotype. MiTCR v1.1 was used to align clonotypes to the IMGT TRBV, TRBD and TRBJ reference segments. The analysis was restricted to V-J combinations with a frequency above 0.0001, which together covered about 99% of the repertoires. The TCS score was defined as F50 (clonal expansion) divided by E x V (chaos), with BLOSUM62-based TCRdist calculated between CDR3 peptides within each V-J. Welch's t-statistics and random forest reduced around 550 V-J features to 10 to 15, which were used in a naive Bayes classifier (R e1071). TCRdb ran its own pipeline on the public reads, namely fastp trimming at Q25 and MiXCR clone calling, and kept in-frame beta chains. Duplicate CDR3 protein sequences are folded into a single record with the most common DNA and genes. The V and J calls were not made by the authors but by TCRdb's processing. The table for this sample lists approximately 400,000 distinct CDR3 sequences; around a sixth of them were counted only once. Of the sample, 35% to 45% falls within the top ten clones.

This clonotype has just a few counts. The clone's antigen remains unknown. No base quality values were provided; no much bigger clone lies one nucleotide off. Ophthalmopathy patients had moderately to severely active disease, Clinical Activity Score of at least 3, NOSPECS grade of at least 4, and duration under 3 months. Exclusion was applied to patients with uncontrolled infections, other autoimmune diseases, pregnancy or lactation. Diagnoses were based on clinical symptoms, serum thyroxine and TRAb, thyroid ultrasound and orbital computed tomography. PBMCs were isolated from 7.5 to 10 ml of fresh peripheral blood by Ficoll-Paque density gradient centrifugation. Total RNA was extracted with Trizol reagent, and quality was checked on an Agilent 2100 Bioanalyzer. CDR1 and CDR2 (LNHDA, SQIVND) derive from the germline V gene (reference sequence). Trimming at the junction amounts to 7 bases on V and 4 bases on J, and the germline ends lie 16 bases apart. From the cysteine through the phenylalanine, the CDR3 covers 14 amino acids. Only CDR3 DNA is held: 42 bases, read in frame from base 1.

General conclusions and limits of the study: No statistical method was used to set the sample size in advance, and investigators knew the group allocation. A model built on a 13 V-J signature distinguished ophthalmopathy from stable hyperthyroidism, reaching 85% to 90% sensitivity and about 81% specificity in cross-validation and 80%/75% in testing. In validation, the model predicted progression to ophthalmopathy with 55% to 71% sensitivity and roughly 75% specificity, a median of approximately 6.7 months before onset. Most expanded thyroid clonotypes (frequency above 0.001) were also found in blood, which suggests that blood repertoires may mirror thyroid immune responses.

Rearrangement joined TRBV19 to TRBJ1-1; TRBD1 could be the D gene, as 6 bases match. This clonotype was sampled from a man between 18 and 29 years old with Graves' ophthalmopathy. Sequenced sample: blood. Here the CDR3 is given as CASNPRGAGTEAFF. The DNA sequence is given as TGTGCCAGTAACCCCCGGGGGGCTGGCACTGAAGCTTTCTTT.